A single TCR beta chain is shown here with its context. The antigen it recognizes is unknown. The sample holds no much larger clone one base away, and base qualities are not on file. The source of the sample is a study of CD8 T cells in ankylosing spondylitis (TCRdb year 2017). Concerning the study at large: The study set out to find disease-linked TCR variants by profiling T cell receptor beta repertoires in ankylosing spondylitis patients and healthy donors. Peripheral blood was sampled, and synovial fluid was also collected from ankylosing spondylitis patients. The full study cohort comprised some 27 ankylosing spondylitis patients and over a hundred healthy donors.

From the cysteine through the phenylalanine, the CDR3 covers 16 amino acids. Solely the CDR3 DNA is kept, with 48 bases framed from the first base. From the germline V gene, CDR1 is MNHEY and CDR2 is SVGAGI. From V the trimming removes 0 bases and from J it removes 11 bases, while the gene matches leave 9 bases of the junction unaccounted for. On the study overall, not on this receptor specifically: Some motif variants had previously been reported in the synovial fluid and blood of reactive arthritis patients, which suggests shared mechanisms of disease initiation. The disease-linked clones were reported as significantly enriched in matched synovial fluid samples from ankylosing spondylitis patients. The disease-linked clones had a CD8+ phenotype and were found at relatively low frequencies in peripheral blood. Blood from ankylosing spondylitis patients appeared to be characterized by a TCR beta motif made up of under ten highly homologous amino acid variants.

The instrument was an Illumina HiSeq 2500. Quantitative 5'-RACE with molecular barcodes was the method used to prepare the TCR beta libraries. The original methods were these. Disease-linked TCR variants were identified with a new computational method built on a probabilistic model of VDJ rearrangement. The public reads were run again by TCRdb, first through fastp at Q25 and then through MiXCR, and only productive beta chains were kept. Every distinct CDR3 protein forms one entry, paired with its most common genes and DNA. TCRdb's processing, not the study's, gives the V and J calls here. In this sample the table shows around 770,000 distinct CDR3 sequences, 12% of which occur a single time. 0.51% of the sample is taken by the ten largest.

The source material was blood, either unsorted or a sorted T cell fraction (not recorded which). The sequence was collected from a male donor with ankylosing spondylitis. This chain joins TRBV6-5 to TRBJ2-1, and 11 bases in between align with TRBD2. The CDR3 protein is CASSYSVSGRADKQFF. The DNA sequence is TGTGCCAGCAGTTACTCGGTTAGCGGGAGGGCCGATAAGCAGTTCTTC.